This T cell receptor (beta chain) was identified during a study of blood T cell repertoires in COVID-19. The CDR3 spans 12 residues. The germline V gene has CDR1 ENHRY and CDR2 SYGVKD. Deletions cut 11 bases from V and 5 bases from J, with 12 bases between. The method was immunoSEQ multiplex PCR; TCRdb's version includes in-frame clones alone and lacks a portion of them. The data hold roughly 200,000 clones, with about 90% observed a single time. The rearrangement joins TRBV10-3 to TRBJ2-2, with D uncertain. The receptor was derived from a man aged 50-60 years with acute or convalescent COVID-19. Sequencing used peripheral blood. The CDR3 DNA sequence: TGTGCCTCCTCGGGTTCGACCGGGGAGCTGTTTTTT. Amino acid sequence: CASSGSTGELFF.